This T cell receptor beta chain was sequenced during a study of T cell responses to AZD1222 COVID-19 vaccine. The CDR3 totals 15 residues. Germline V gene data show CDR1 as SGHDN and CDR2 as FVKESK. The V and J ends lost 6 bases and 10 bases, in that order; junction bases with no gene match: 14. Produced via immunoSEQ multiplex PCR; TCRdb's table is partial and in-frame only. The sample lists 100,000 to 140,000 clones, approximately 90% occurring once. The study's findings and limits: Repertoire sampling happened only post peak T cell response.

A word on this clone: The antigen remains undetermined.

The chain links TRBV14 to TRBJ1-1; 10 bases agree with TRBD1. The source of this sequence is an adult who received the AZD1222 COVID-19 vaccine. The specimen was peripheral blood, collected 28 days after the second AZD1222 dose. The chain's CDR3 is CASSLTLDRGPVAFF. The CDR3 DNA follows: TGTGCCAGCAGTCTGACCCTTGACAGGGGGCCTGTAGCTTTCTTT.